A selection of T cell receptor beta chains follows, all from one sample in a study of cytomegalovirus exposure and HLA in healthy donors. The method was immunoSEQ multiplex PCR; TCRdb's version includes in-frame clones alone and lacks a portion of them. The top ten hold 0.4% to 0.55% of the sample, which has around 150,000 clones, roughly 87% seen once. The sample comprised PBMCs. The receptors stem from a middle-aged woman in good health and CMV-seronegative. The CDR3 runs from the conserved cysteine through the conserved F or W. The D gene is left open where the match is weak. Some rows have no size entry. The others give once, few or many, or a class for an expanded clone.

CDR3nt	CDR3aa	d_gene	abundance	j_gene	v_gene
.	CASSKVGAGAEMNTEAFF	.	.	TRBJ1-1	TRBV21-1
TGTGCCAGCAGCCAAGATAGAAGCACCGGGGAGCTGTTTTTT	CASSQDRSTGELFF	.	.	TRBJ2-2	TRBV4-2
TGTGCCAGCAGTTACCTGACAGGGGTAGAGACCCAGTACTTC	CASSYLTGVETQYF	TRBD1	.	TRBJ2-5	TRBV6-6
TGCGCCAGCAGCCGAATAGCGGGAGTACCGCCTAATGAGCAGTTCTTC	CASSRIAGVPPNEQFF	TRBD2	.	TRBJ2-1	TRBV4-1
TGTGCCAGCAGTTTAGGTGGGCAGAACACCGGGGAGCTGTTTTTT	CASSLGGQNTGELFF	.	once	TRBJ2-2	TRBV28
TGTGCCTGGAGTGTACAAACACCTGAAGCTTTCTTT	CAWSVQTPEAFF	.	.	TRBJ1-1	TRBV30
TGTGCCAGCAGCTCGACAGGGGGCGCGGGACAAGAGACCCAGTACTTC	CASSSTGGAGQETQYF	TRBD1	.	TRBJ2-5	TRBV7-2
TGTGCCAGCAGCGAGTCTAGTGGTTACAATGAGCAGTTCTTC	CASSESSGYNEQFF	.	.	TRBJ2-1	TRBV9
TGTGCCATCAGACTCCAGAGCGTCGGGGACGAGCAGTACTTC	CAIRLQSVGDEQYF	.	few	TRBJ2-7	TRBV10-3
TGTGCCACCAAAACGTCTCCGGGGAGGGAGACCCAGTACTTC	CATKTSPGRETQYF	.	.	TRBJ2-5	TRBV6-1
TGTGCCAGCAGCCGAGGTCACTCGGGAGGCGAGCAGTACTTC	CASSRGHSGGEQYF	TRBD2	.	TRBJ2-7	TRBV7-2
TGTGCCAGCAGTGTACAGTCCCCTAACTATGGCTACACCTTC	CASSVQSPNYGYTF	.	.	TRBJ1-2	TRBV2
TGTGCCAGCAGTGAATTCCCCCCGAGCGACTACACCTTC	CASSEFPPSDYTF	.	.	TRBJ1-2	TRBV2
TGTGCCAGCAGCATAGGACAGTTCCAAGAGACCCAGTACTTC	CASSIGQFQETQYF	.	.	TRBJ2-5	TRBV7-8
TGTGCCAGCAGTTTAGCGGGAGGGCCAGGGGATACGCAGTATTTT	CASSLAGGPGDTQYF	TRBD2	.	TRBJ2-3	TRBV28
TGTGCCAGCAGCTTCCGCAGGGGCACCTTGGGCACTGAAGCTTTCTTT	CASSFRRGTLGTEAFF	.	.	TRBJ1-1	TRBV11-3
TGTGCCAGCAGTTTCCCTAGCGGGAGGGGGCAGTTCTTC	CASSFPSGRGQFF	TRBD2	.	TRBJ2-1	TRBV28
TGTGCCAGCAGCGTAGGGGTTTCAGGGTACGAGCAGTACTTC	CASSVGVSGYEQYF	.	few	TRBJ2-7	TRBV9